This TCR beta chain was documented in a study of blood T cell repertoires in COVID-19. Study at large: Samples taken during acute and convalescent COVID-19 were collected in the United States, Italy and Spain. From T cells, B-cell-depleted T cells, or PBMCs came the material, which was cDNA or gDNA.

In the authors' workflow: Using reference gene primer amplification, nucleated cell counts were estimated. The data were produced by immunoSEQ multiplex PCR, yet TCRdb's version contains in-frame clones alone and is incomplete. V, J and clone size are taken as reported in that table, and D and trimming were inferred from the DNA itself. The sample consists of 90,000 to 150,000 clones, around 85% of them appearing once. Germline CDR1 and CDR2: SGHNT and YYREEE (reference sequence). V lost 0 bases and J lost 0, with 10 bases in between. There are 15 residues in the CDR3. Only one count was recorded for this clone.

The V call is TRBV5-4, the J call TRBJ2-7; D is unresolved. The sequenced sample was peripheral blood. This receptor was identified in a man in his fifties or sixties with acute or convalescent COVID-19. In DNA, the CDR3 is TGTGCCAGCAGCTTGGGGCAGTCCCCCTCCTACGAGCAGTACTTC. Translating gives CASSLGQSPSYEQYF.